This is a list of T cell receptor beta chains from one sample in a study of cytomegalovirus exposure and HLA in healthy donors. Some clones are missing from TCRdb's copy, which holds only in-frame ones; the method was immunoSEQ multiplex PCR. The table shows over 85,000 clones, with approximately 95% occurring only once. Sequencing was performed on PBMCs. Receptors were obtained from a woman aged 30 to 39 in good health and CMV-seropositive. Each CDR3 is given with its conserved first and last residue. D genes are given only for firm matches. The size field is filled for only some rows; it gives once, few, many or a size class.

CDR3 | DNA | D | V | size | J
CASSLAGVEQFF | TGTGCCAGCAGCTTAGCGGGAGTTGAGCAGTTCTTC | NA | TRBV7-9 | NA | TRBJ2-1
CASSQSGTTDTQYF | TGTGCCAGCAGCCAAAGCGGGACGACAGATACGCAGTATTTT | TRBD2 | TRBV7-2 | once | TRBJ2-3
CASSSRVRRGNQPQHF | TGTGCCAGCAGCTCGCGGGTCCGAAGGGGCAATCAGCCCCAGCATTTT | NA | TRBV5-6 | NA | TRBJ1-5
CASSPITSGRFHEQFF | TGTGCCAGCAGTCCAATTACTAGCGGGAGGTTTCATGAGCAGTTCTTC | TRBD2 | TRBV5-8 | once | TRBJ2-1
CASRPTGSGYTF | TGTGCCAGTAGGCCGACAGGGAGCGGCTACACCTTC | TRBD1 | TRBV19 | few | TRBJ1-2
CASSWMTGGPVLETQYF | TGTGCCAGCAGCTGGATGACAGGGGGTCCCGTTTTGGAGACCCAGTACTTC | TRBD1 | TRBV5-4 | NA | TRBJ2-5
CAWSVPAYEQYF | TGTGCCTGGAGTGTACCGGCCTACGAGCAGTACTTC | NA | TRBV30 | once | TRBJ2-7
CSGSTGDGYTF | TGCAGCGGTAGTACAGGGGATGGCTACACCTTC | TRBD1 | TRBV29-1 | NA | TRBJ1-2
CASSTIWGERNEQFF | TGTGCCAGCAGCACAATCTGGGGCGAAAGGAATGAGCAGTTCTTC | NA | TRBV5-4 | NA | TRBJ2-1
CSVVQGGEKLFF | TGCAGCGTTGTGCAGGGCGGTGAAAAACTGTTTTTT | NA | TRBV29-1 | NA | TRBJ1-4
CASSPRDRGSSGGYTF | TGTGCCAGCAGCCCCCGGGACAGGGGTTCTTCGGGCGGCTACACCTTC | TRBD1 | TRBV7-2 | NA | TRBJ1-2
CASSQGLSTDTQYF | TGCGCCAGCAGCCAAGGACTTTCCACAGATACGCAGTATTTT | NA | TRBV4-3 | NA | TRBJ2-3
CASSRTGRGGYTF | TGTGCCAGCTCCCGGACAGGGCGTGGGGGCTACACCTTC | TRBD1 | TRBV27 | NA | TRBJ1-2
CASSDRGQRGNTIYF | TGTGCCAGCAGCGACCGCGGCCAGCGAGGAAACACCATATATTTT | NA | TRBV2 | NA | TRBJ1-3
CASTRGGHEQFF | TGCGCCAGTACTCGTGGCGGCCATGAGCAGTTCTTC | NA | TRBV5-1 | NA | TRBJ2-1
CASSRGGPGEQYF | TGTGCCAGCAGTAGGGGGGGACCCGGCGAGCAGTACTTC | NA | TRBV6-5 | NA | TRBJ2-7
CASSGKSGSSYEQYF | TGTGCCAGCAGTGGGAAAAGCGGGAGCTCCTACGAGCAGTACTTC | TRBD2 | TRBV6-1 | NA | TRBJ2-7
CASSLLGGGSSNEQFF | TGTGCCAGCAGCCTCCTGGGGGGCGGGAGTTCGAATGAGCAGTTCTTC | NA | TRBV7-9 | NA | TRBJ2-1
CASSSSGSWSVETQYF | TGTGCCAGCAGTTCTAGCGGGAGTTGGTCGGTTGAGACCCAGTACTTC | TRBD2 | TRBV28 | NA | TRBJ2-5
CAWSPRGVPGRETQYF | TGTGCCTGGAGTCCGCGCGGTGTCCCCGGCCGGGAGACCCAGTACTTC | NA | TRBV30 | NA | TRBJ2-5
CASGPGTGGRYGYTF | TGTGCTAGTGGCCCAGGGACAGGGGGGCGGTATGGCTACACCTTC | TRBD1 | TRBV12-5 | few | TRBJ1-2
CASSGGQGIPYGYTF | TGTGCCAGCAGCGGGGGACAGGGCATTCCCTATGGCTACACCTTC | TRBD1 | TRBV5-5 | NA | TRBJ1-2
CASSPPGLTDYGYTF | TGTGCCAGTAGTCCCCCCGGGTTAACGGACTATGGCTACACCTTC | NA | TRBV19 | NA | TRBJ1-2
CATSRVEPGQPQHF | TGTGCCACCAGCAGAGTAGAACCTGGTCAGCCCCAGCATTTT | NA | TRBV15 | NA | TRBJ1-5